This record concerns one TCR beta chain sequence. This clonotype was detected a few times. Its cognate antigen has yet to be identified. No base qualities exist here, and no much larger clone lies one base off it. The data derive from a study of T cells in Graves' hyperthyroidism and ophthalmopathy (dated by TCRdb to the late 2010s). As for the study more broadly: Peripheral blood was collected at initial diagnosis, before any treatment. To identify TCR V-J signatures that set the groups apart, the researchers used a discovery cohort of 100 patients, made up of 40 to 45 with Graves' ophthalmopathy and about 55 with stable Graves' hyperthyroidism. An independent validation cohort of fewer than 20 hyperthyroidism patients and 17 patients who later progressed to ophthalmopathy tested prospective prediction of ophthalmopathy. The roughly 90 discovery patients were divided at random into training and test sets in a 7:3 ratio. The study also compared thyroid tissue and blood T-cell repertoires from 6 or 7 Graves' hyperthyroidism patients. Following sampling, methimazole starting at 30 mg daily was given to hyperthyroidism patients, and high-dose intravenous methylprednisolone was given to ophthalmopathy patients. TCR Vbeta CDR3 sequencing of approximately 140 peripheral blood samples (over 40 ophthalmopathy, 75 or so hyperthyroidism and 17 progressor patients) is reported in the paper. Overall study outcomes, separate from this receptor: Most expanded thyroid clonotypes (frequency above 0.001) were also detected in blood, suggesting blood repertoires may reflect thyroid immune responses. In validation, progression to ophthalmopathy was predicted by the model with 70.59% sensitivity and 72.22% specificity, a median of approximately 7.1 months before onset. In cross-validation, a model built on a 13 V-J signature told ophthalmopathy apart from stable hyperthyroidism with under 90% sensitivity and roughly 82% specificity, and in testing the same model reached 80%/75%. No statistical method was used to fix the sample size in advance, and group allocation was not hidden from the investigators.

A patient counted as having stable Graves' hyperthyroidism if no progression to ophthalmopathy occurred over 18 months of follow-up. Hyperthyroidism patients were newly diagnosed, had a disease duration of under 2 months, and were aged 18 to 65 years. Patients with uncontrolled infections, other autoimmune diseases, pregnancy or lactation were excluded. Clinical symptoms, serum thyroxine and TRAb, thyroid ultrasound, and orbital computed tomography formed the basis for the diagnoses. Ficoll-Paque density gradient centrifugation was used to isolate PBMCs from approximately 10 ml of fresh peripheral blood. Trizol reagent was used to extract total RNA, and RNA quality was then checked on an Agilent 2100 Bioanalyzer. For CDR1 and CDR2, the germline V gene (reference sequence) lists LGHDT and YNNKEL. Trimmed from V: 3 bases; trimmed from J: 9 bases; junction bases lacking a gene match: 7. The CDR3 starts with the cysteine, ends with the phenylalanine, and has 16 residues. Only the CDR3 DNA stays, 48 bases, in frame from base 1.

The TCR beta CDR3 regions were amplified from the RNA transcripts. The TCR CDR3 was subjected to a first round of RT-PCR using the HTBI primer set and the Qiagen OneStep RT-PCR kit. A second multiplex PCR round built the libraries, followed by size selection and purification. Libraries were sequenced paired-end with 100 bp reads on an Illumina HiSeq2000. The original methods were these. SOAPnuke was used to process the raw data, throwing out any read that contained adapters or uncalled bases, had a mean Phred below 15, or lacked an exact constant-primer or identifier match. High-quality paired reads were merged using COPE v1.2.5, and each unique nucleotide sequence was defined as a clonotype. MiTCR v1.1 was used to align clonotypes to the IMGT TRBV, TRBD and TRBJ reference segments. Analysis was restricted to V-J combinations with a frequency above 0.0001, which covered just over 98% of repertoires. A TCS score was defined as the ratio between F50 (clonal expansion) and ExV (chaos), using BLOSUM62-based TCRdist between CDR3 peptides within each V-J. Welch's t-statistics and random forest reduced just over 500 V-J features to around 14, which were used in a naive Bayes classifier (R e1071). The public sequencing data were trimmed at Q25 with fastp and processed into clonotypes with MiXCR by TCRdb, which kept only in-frame beta chains. Identical CDR3 proteins give one entry, which carries the most common genes and DNA. TCRdb's processing, not the authors' own work, is the source of the V and J calls. Within this sample are more than 650,000 distinct CDR3 sequences, with around 15% of them counted one time only. The ten biggest clones cover roughly 10% of the sample.

The source material was blood. In this chain, TRBV3-1 is recombined with TRBJ2-1, with 14 middle bases fitting TRBD2. This receptor was taken from a woman under 30 with Graves' hyperthyroidism. The CDR3 reads as follows: CASSHPGLAGAGEQFF. Read as DNA, the sequence is TGTGCCAGCAGCCATCCGGGACTAGCGGGAGCCGGTGAGCAGTTCTTC.